The clone carrying this T cell receptor beta chain was recorded at least ten times. TCRdb reprocessed the RACE reads with MiXCR, giving one entry per CDR3 protein. The sample holds under 100,000 distinct CDR3 sequences; around 9.3% are singletons and the top ten take less than 5%. Germline V CDR1 and CDR2: GTSNPN, SVGIG (reference sequence). This CDR3 spans 16 amino acids. V lost 2 bases and J lost 5; bases outside the gene matches: 7. This sample is drawn from a study of human T cells and chemical hapten exposure. The wider study: In the roughly 24-week study, patients were dosed weekly with diphenylcyclopropenone on the scalp throughout.

Noted time point: patch test 2, 6 weeks after DPC sensitization. This sample's treatment: therapeutic diphenylcyclopropenone sensitization with weekly scalp DPC. The chain combines TRBV30 with TRBJ2-2, with 11 positions matching TRBD2. The specimen comprised whole blood, sampled in connection with sensitization to the hapten diphenylcyclopropenone (DPC). The clonotype comes from a woman aged 45-65 years with alopecia areata. Some clones in this sample may be carry-over from other donors' samples. This CDR3 is CAWSFSGRALTGELFF. DNA of the CDR3: TGTGCCTGGAGTTTTAGCGGGAGGGCCCTAACCGGGGAGCTGTTTTTT.